Sequencing of this T cell receptor beta chain was carried out in a study of blood T cell repertoires in COVID-19 (dated by TCRdb to the early 2020s). The study in broad terms: Samples from collaborators originated in the United States, Italy and Spain and spanned both the acute and convalescent phases of COVID-19. Nearly every sample came with metadata listing a de-identified subject ID, COVID-19 status, age in years and sex. Where available, HLA class I and class II types were obtained from metadata supplied by the sample provider rather than from assay-based typing. The material from the prospective study consisted of cDNA or gDNA derived from T cells, B-cell-depleted T cells, or PBMCs. Subjects who had been exposed to COVID-19, were actively infected with it, or had recovered from it provided the deeply sampled blood TCRbeta repertoires that made up the dataset. The repertoires were released in a freely available public database meant as a resource for research on the immune response to SARS-CoV-2. Samples were obtained from the ongoing ImmuneRACE study (first 160 participants) and from some 1,200 subjects provided by 6 global collaborators.

There are 13 amino acids in the CDR3, from cysteine to phenylalanine inclusive. The sequence is cut down to CDR3 DNA, 39 bases in frame from base 1. The trim is 2 bases for V and 3 bases for J, with a gap of 10 bases between the germline ends. Via the germline V gene (reference sequence), CDR1 is GTSNPN and CDR2 SVGIG. General conclusions and limits of the study: How much clinical and demographic metadata was included differed by source and by participant, and the metadata was provided uncurated.

Regarding this clone: Its antigen is not yet known. Base qualities are not provided; no much larger clone lies one nucleotide away.

TCRbeta CDR3 regions were amplified from genomic DNA by means of the immunoSEQ Assay, a bias-controlled multiplex PCR. Per the authors' processing: The number of nucleated cells in each sample was estimated by amplification of reference gene primers within the assay. To quantify the absolute abundance of each unique TCRbeta CDR3 rearrangement, sequence reads were collapsed and filtered. For each sample, productive Simpson clonality was calculated as the square root of Simpson's diversity index across productive rearrangements. TCRdb mirrors the immuneACCESS table, restricted to in-frame sequences. Some clones are absent from its copies; in checked studies, under half trace to an unresolved V gene, and the reason for the others is unknown. V and J calls and clone size are those listed in that table; D and trimming were worked out from the DNA. This sample has over 75,000 clones in its table, and under 90% of those were observed once. The ten largest account for roughly 1.5% of the sample.

Collaborating institutions collected whole blood in K2EDTA tubes following their own protocols. Collaborator samples were shipped for TCRbeta analysis as frozen whole blood, isolated PBMCs, or DNA extracted from either sample type. The chain joins TRBV30 to TRBJ1-1, with no confidently assigned D gene. This TCR derives from a human donor with active COVID-19. The donor label of this sample is uncertain. The sequenced material came from peripheral blood. The sequence in DNA is TGTGCCTGGAGTTGGAATGAGGACACTGAAGCTTTCTTT. Translated, it gives CAWSWNEDTEAFF.